A selection of T cell receptor beta chains follows, all from one sample in a study of cytomegalovirus exposure and HLA in healthy donors. Sequencing was performed with immunoSEQ multiplex PCR; in TCRdb, only in-frame clones are kept and a portion is missing. The sample consists of 150,000 to 200,000 clones, around 79% of them appearing once. The sequenced material came from PBMCs. These receptors came from a woman aged 40 to 50 in good health and CMV-seronegative. Both conserved end residues are part of each CDR3. Each record gives: J gene, V gene, D gene, clone size, CDR3 DNA, CDR3 protein. A D gene is named only where the DNA matches it firmly. Where a row states a size, it is once, few, many or the class of an expanded clone; other rows omit it.

j_call: TRBJ1-5
v_call: TRBV19
d_call: -
clone_size: -
cdr3_nt: TGTGCCAGTAGTATGATCCGGGATCAGCCCCAGCATTTT
cdr3_aa: CASSMIRDQPQHF

j_call: TRBJ1-1
v_call: TRBV27
d_call: TRBD1
clone_size: -
cdr3_nt: TGTGCCAGCAGTTGGGGGGACAGGTCGAACACTGAAGCTTTCTTT
cdr3_aa: CASSWGDRSNTEAFF

j_call: TRBJ2-7
v_call: TRBV5-1
d_call: TRBD1
clone_size: -
cdr3_nt: TGCGCCAGCAGCCACACAGGGGGTACTTTGGACGAGCAGTACTTC
cdr3_aa: CASSHTGGTLDEQYF

j_call: TRBJ2-3
v_call: TRBV4-3
d_call: -
clone_size: few
cdr3_nt: TGCGCCAGCAGCCAAGAGGAGCCGGGGACAGATACGCAGTATTTT
cdr3_aa: CASSQEEPGTDTQYF

j_call: TRBJ1-1
v_call: TRBV7-9
d_call: TRBD1
clone_size: few
cdr3_nt: TGTGCCAGCAGCCAACAGGGGGGGAACACTGAAGCTTTCTTT
cdr3_aa: CASSQQGGNTEAFF

j_call: TRBJ2-5
v_call: TRBV6-1
d_call: -
clone_size: -
cdr3_nt: TGTGCCAGCACCCCGGAGGGGCCGGCCCAAGAGACCCAGTACTTC
cdr3_aa: CASTPEGPAQETQYF

j_call: TRBJ2-1
v_call: TRBV5-4
d_call: TRBD2
clone_size: -
cdr3_nt: TGTGCCAGCAGCACCGGACTAGCGGGAGTACTAGGCAATGAGCAGTTCTTC
cdr3_aa: CASSTGLAGVLGNEQFF

j_call: TRBJ2-7
v_call: TRBV27
d_call: -
clone_size: -
cdr3_nt: TGTGCCAGCGGTATAAAACCGCCAGGTTCCTACGAGCAGTACTTC
cdr3_aa: CASGIKPPGSYEQYF

j_call: TRBJ2-7
v_call: TRBV11-3
d_call: -
clone_size: -
cdr3_nt: TGTGCCAGCAGCAAGAGGGGGTCTGGCGGATCCTACGAGCAGTACTTC
cdr3_aa: CASSKRGSGGSYEQYF

j_call: TRBJ1-2
v_call: TRBV6-1
d_call: -
clone_size: few
cdr3_nt: TGTGCCAGCAGTGAGGGGGGATCCTGGGCTAACTATGGCTACACCTTC
cdr3_aa: CASSEGGSWANYGYTF

j_call: TRBJ1-5
v_call: TRBV7-6
d_call: TRBD1
clone_size: -
cdr3_nt: TGTGCCAGCAGCTCGGGGACAGGGGGCGCGGGACAGCCCCAGCATTTT
cdr3_aa: CASSSGTGGAGQPQHF

j_call: TRBJ1-1
v_call: TRBV5-8
d_call: TRBD1
clone_size: few
cdr3_nt: TGTGCCAGCAGACGGAGACAGGGGGCGGGAAGGACTGAAGCTTTCTTT
cdr3_aa: CASRRRQGAGRTEAFF

j_call: TRBJ2-5
v_call: TRBV9
d_call: TRBD1
clone_size: -
cdr3_nt: TGTGCCAGCAGCGTTGACAGGGGAAGAGAGACCCAGTACTTC
cdr3_aa: CASSVDRGRETQYF

j_call: TRBJ2-1
v_call: TRBV6-5
d_call: TRBD1
clone_size: -
cdr3_nt: TGTGCCAGCAAACCCCCGGGACAGGGATCGAATGAGCAGTTCTTC
cdr3_aa: CASKPPGQGSNEQFF